Following are 16 T cell receptor beta chains from one sample sequenced in a study of Tregs in tolerant kidney transplant recipients. Generated by immunoSEQ multiplex PCR, the TCRdb table keeps only in-frame clones and is missing some. This sample has roughly 49,000 clones, with roughly nine tenths found just once. The sequenced sample was Tregs from blood. The receptors stem from a human donor in good health.

The V call is TRBV7-8, the J call TRBJ1-3; unclear D gene. V was cut by 5 bases and J by 0 bases, with 8 bases left in between. Germline loops: CDR1 SGHVS, CDR2 FQNEAQ. The CDR3 is 14 amino acids. This chain's CDR3 is CASSPPNSGNTIYF. CDR3 in DNA: TGTGCCAGCAGCCCCCCAAACTCTGGAAACACCATATATTTT.

The chain recombines TRBV4-2 with TRBJ1-6, with a possible D match to TRBD1 (6 bases). This CDR3 has 17 amino acids. Germline CDR1 and CDR2: LGHNA and YNFKEQ. The ends were cut back, 4 bases at V and 8 bases at J, with 21 bases in the middle. The CDR3 loop reads CASSRVGGRDLHSPLHF. DNA of the CDR3: TGTGCCAGCAGCCGGGTAGGGGGACGGGATCTGCATTCACCCCTCCACTTT.

The chain combines TRBV6-6 with TRBJ2-7; D perhaps matches TRBD1 (6 bases). CDR1 is MNHNY and CDR2 is SVGAGI in the germline V gene (reference sequence). V was shortened by 7 bases and J by 5 bases, with 24 bases between the two germline ends. The length of the CDR3 is 16 residues. The CDR3 DNA follows: TGTGCCAGCACCAACAGGGCTAACAGGGATAAGAACGAGCAGTACTTC. It specifies CASTNRANRDKNEQYF.

The J gene is TRBJ2-7, the V gene TRBV7-9; 12 bases are a match to TRBD2. Losses at the gene ends were 3 bases for V and 5 bases for J; bases not matched to a gene: 11. Germline CDR1 is SEHNR and CDR2 is FQNEAQ (reference sequence). CDR3 length: 17 amino acids. The DNA of the CDR3 is TGTGCCAGCAGCTTGGCTAGCGGGAGGGCTGGACGAAACGAGCAGTACTTC. Its protein product is CASSLASGRAGRNEQYF.

The count of this clone is one. V and J are TRBV4-1 and TRBJ1-5; D is possibly TRBD1 (5 bases). The germline V and J ends were trimmed by 1 base and 1 base, with 14 bases remaining between them. The CDR3 is 17 residues long. Germline CDR1 is MGHRA and CDR2 is YSYEKL. The CDR3 sequence: CASSQGRQGGSNQPQHF. The CDR3 region has the DNA TGCGCCAGCAGCCAAGGGCGTCAGGGTGGGAGCAATCAGCCCCAGCATTTT.

The chain couples TRBV27 to TRBJ2-2; D is unresolved. Trimming stripped 3 bases from V and 7 bases from J, with 9 bases between. The V gene's germline CDR1 is MNHEY and CDR2 SMNVEV (reference sequence). The CDR3 has 13 amino acids. The CDR3 DNA follows: TGTGCCAGCAGTTTTTGGACGCACGGGGAGCTGTTTTTT. This encodes CASSFWTHGELFF.

This chain connects TRBV2 to TRBJ1-2, with TRBD1 identical over 7 bases. Germline V lookup: CDR1 SNHLY, CDR2 FYNNEI. This CDR3 has 13 amino acids. Germline trimming cut 6 bases from V and 5 bases from J; bases unmatched to any gene: 6. The CDR3 loop is CASRPGQRYGYTF. The CDR3, as DNA: TGTGCCAGCAGGCCGGGACAGAGGTATGGCTACACCTTC.

The chain combines TRBV18 with TRBJ1-4; unclear D gene. V dropped 6 bases and J dropped 7 bases, with 12 bases sitting between them. CDR1 and CDR2 (germline): KGHSH, LQKENI. The CDR3 contains 13 residues. CDR3 in DNA: TGTGCCAGCTCTCAGGACTTGGGTGAAAAACTGTTTTTT. Its protein is CASSQDLGEKLFF.

The chain is built from TRBV14 and TRBJ2-1; D call uncertain. The ends were cut back, 0 bases at V and 0 bases at J, with 15 bases in the middle. The CDR3 has 18 amino acids. Germline V gene lookup returns CDR1 SGHDN and CDR2 FVKESK. CDR3 coding DNA: TGTGCCAGCAGCCAAGAGAGGAGTGCCCCGAGCTCCTACAATGAGCAGTTCTTC. Translated, it gives CASSQERSAPSSYNEQFF.

This clone was recorded a few times. The chain has TRBV10-3 and TRBJ1-2, with D possibly being TRBD1 (6 bases). The CDR3 consists of 13 residues. V lost 6 bases to trimming and J lost 4 bases, with 12 bases between them. Germline V lookup: CDR1 ENHRY, CDR2 SYGVKD. The CDR3 bases are TGTGCCATCAGGCCACAGGGAAGCTATGGCTACACCTTC. Encoded protein: CAIRPQGSYGYTF.

The genes are TRBV18 and TRBJ1-1; no reliable D call. The CDR3 totals 11 residues. Between the trimmed V and J ends, which lost 8 bases and 4 bases, there was a span of 8 bases. Germline lookup yields CDR1 KGHSH and CDR2 LQKENI. Here the CDR3 reads CASQGFTEAFF. The CDR3 DNA reads TGTGCCAGCCAAGGGTTCACTGAAGCTTTCTTT. Filled out from reference TRBV18 and TRBJ1-1, the complete variable domain reads NAGVMQNPRHLVRRRGQEARLRCSPMKGHSHVYWYRQLPEEGLKFMVYLQKENIIDESGMPKERFSAEFPKEGPSILRIQQVVRGDSAAYFCASQGFTEAFFGQGTRLTVV.

The rearrangement uses TRBV7-2 and TRBJ1-4; D might be TRBD1 (5 bases). Trimming stripped 1 base from V and 8 bases from J, with 11 bases between. Germline V gives CDR1 SGHTA, CDR2 FQGNSA. This CDR3 is built from 14 residues. CDR3 coding DNA: TGTGCCAGCAGCTTAGGCCAGGGATTCGAAAAACTGTTTTTT. Amino acids: CASSLGQGFEKLFF.

This clone was recorded only once. The rearrangement joins TRBV13 to TRBJ1-2; unclear D gene. Trimming removed 1 base from V and 4 bases from J, with 7 bases in between. This CDR3 is built from 13 residues. Germline V CDR1 and CDR2: PRHDT, FYEKMQ (reference sequence). This CDR3 reads CASSLASSYGYTF. The CDR3 DNA reads as TGTGCCAGCAGCTTAGCCAGCAGCTATGGCTACACCTTC.

The J gene is TRBJ1-5, the V gene TRBV15; 9 nucleotides match TRBD1. The CDR3 length is 19 residues. V was pared by 1 base and J by 7 bases, with 17 bases of the junction left unmatched. Germline lookup yields CDR1 LNHNV and CDR2 YYDKDF (reference sequence). CDR3 residues: CATSRVWGKNRGLGQPQHF. The CDR3 bases are TGTGCCACCAGCAGAGTTTGGGGAAAAAACAGGGGGCTGGGGCAGCCCCAGCATTTT.

The genes are TRBV5-5 and TRBJ1-1, with a tentative D call TRBD1 (6 bases). Trimming shortened V by 2 bases and J by 2 bases, and 16 bases separated the two germline ends. Per germline, CDR1 SGHKS and CDR2 YYEKEE (reference sequence). CDR3 length: 16 amino acids. CDR3 sequence: CASSFPQGSLNTEAFF. The CDR3 nucleotides read TGTGCCAGCAGCTTCCCACAGGGATCCCTTAACACTGAAGCTTTCTTT.

V gene TRBV30 combines with J gene TRBJ1-5; no clear D gene. Germline V gives CDR1 GTSNPN, CDR2 SVGIG (reference sequence). V was pared by 0 bases and J by 0 bases, with 3 bases between. CDR3 length: 13 residues. The chain's CDR3 is CAWSVNSNQPQHF. For the CDR3, the DNA is TGTGCCTGGAGTGTAAATAGCAATCAGCCCCAGCATTTT.